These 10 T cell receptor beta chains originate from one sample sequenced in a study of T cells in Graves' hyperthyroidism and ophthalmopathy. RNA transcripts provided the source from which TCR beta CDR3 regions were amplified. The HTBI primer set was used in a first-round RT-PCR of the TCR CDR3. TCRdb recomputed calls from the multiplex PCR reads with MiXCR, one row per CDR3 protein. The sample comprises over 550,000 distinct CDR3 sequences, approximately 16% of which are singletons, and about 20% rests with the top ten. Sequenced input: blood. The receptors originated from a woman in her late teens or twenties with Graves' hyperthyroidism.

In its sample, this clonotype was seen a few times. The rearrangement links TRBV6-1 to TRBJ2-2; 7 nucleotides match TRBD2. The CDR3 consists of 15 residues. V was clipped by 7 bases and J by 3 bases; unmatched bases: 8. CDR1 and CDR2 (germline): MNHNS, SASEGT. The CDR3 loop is CASNLGTTDTGELFF. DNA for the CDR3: TGTGCCAGCAACCTCGGGACTACAGACACCGGGGAGCTGTTTTTT.

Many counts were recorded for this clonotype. The CDR3 is CASSLAPGTSGRAGDNEQFF. The CDR3 DNA reads TGCGCCAGCAGCTTGGCCCCCGGGACTAGCGGGAGGGCGGGAGACAATGAGCAGTTCTTC. The chain recombines TRBV5-1 with TRBJ2-1; the match to TRBD2 covers 16 bases. The CDR3 is 20 amino acids. The junction had 11 bases not matched to a gene; V was cut back by 0 bases and J by 5 bases. The V gene's germline CDR1 is SGHRS and CDR2 YFSETQ.

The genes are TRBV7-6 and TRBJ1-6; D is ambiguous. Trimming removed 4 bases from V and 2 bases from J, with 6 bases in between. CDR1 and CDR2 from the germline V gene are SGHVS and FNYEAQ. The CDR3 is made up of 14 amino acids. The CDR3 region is CASSSGTYNSPLHF. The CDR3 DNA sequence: TGTGCCAGCAGCTCCGGTACCTATAATTCACCCCTCCACTTT.

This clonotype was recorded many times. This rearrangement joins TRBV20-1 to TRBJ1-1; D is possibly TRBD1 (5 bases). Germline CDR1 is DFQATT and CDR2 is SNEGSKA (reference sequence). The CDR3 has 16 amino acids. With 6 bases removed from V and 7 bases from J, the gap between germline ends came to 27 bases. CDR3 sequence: CSAPNWGGAGLGEAFF. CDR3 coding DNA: TGCAGTGCGCCAAATTGGGGTGGGGCAGGGCTTGGTGAAGCTTTCTTT.

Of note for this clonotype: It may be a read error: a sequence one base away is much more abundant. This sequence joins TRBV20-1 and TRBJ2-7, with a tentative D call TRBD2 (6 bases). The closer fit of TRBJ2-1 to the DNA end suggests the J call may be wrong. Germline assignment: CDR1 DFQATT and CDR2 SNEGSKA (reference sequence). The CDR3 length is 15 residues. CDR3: CSARVRPDYSYEQFF. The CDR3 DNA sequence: TGCAGTGCTAGAGTGCGCCCGGACTATTCCTACGAGCAGTTCTTC.

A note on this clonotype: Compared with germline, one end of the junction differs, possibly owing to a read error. DNA of the CDR3: TGTGCCATCAGTGAGCGGCAACTGAGCTCCTACGAGCAGCACTTC. It yields the protein CAISERQLSSYEQHF. The chain combines TRBV10-3 with TRBJ2-7; no firm D call. The CDR3 totals 15 residues. The germline V gene encodes CDR1 ENHRY and CDR2 SYGVKD.

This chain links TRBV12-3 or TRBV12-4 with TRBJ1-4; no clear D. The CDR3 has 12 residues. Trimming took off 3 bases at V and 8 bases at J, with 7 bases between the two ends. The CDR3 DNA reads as TGTGCCAGCAGTTTTCTGTCCGAAAAACTGTTTTTT. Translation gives CASSFLSEKLFF.

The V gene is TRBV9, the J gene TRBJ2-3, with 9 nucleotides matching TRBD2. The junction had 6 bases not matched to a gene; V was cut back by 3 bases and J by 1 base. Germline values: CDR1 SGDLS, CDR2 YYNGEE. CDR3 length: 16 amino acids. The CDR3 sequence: CASSAYSGGRTDTQYF. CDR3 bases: TGTGCCAGCAGCGCGTATAGCGGGGGTCGCACAGATACGCAGTATTTT.

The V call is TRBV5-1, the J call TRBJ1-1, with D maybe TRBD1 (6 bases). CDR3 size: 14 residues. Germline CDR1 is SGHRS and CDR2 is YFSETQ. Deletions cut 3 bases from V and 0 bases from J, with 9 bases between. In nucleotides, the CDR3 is TGCGCCAGCAGCTCGGACAGTATGAACACTGAAGCTTTCTTT. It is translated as CASSSDSMNTEAFF.

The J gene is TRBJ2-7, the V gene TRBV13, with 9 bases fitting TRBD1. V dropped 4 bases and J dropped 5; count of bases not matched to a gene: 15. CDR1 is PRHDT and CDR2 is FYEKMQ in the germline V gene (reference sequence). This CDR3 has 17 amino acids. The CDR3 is CASSSASEGDRANEQYF. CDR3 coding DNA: TGTGCCAGCAGCTCGGCCTCTGAGGGGGACAGGGCAAACGAGCAGTACTTC.